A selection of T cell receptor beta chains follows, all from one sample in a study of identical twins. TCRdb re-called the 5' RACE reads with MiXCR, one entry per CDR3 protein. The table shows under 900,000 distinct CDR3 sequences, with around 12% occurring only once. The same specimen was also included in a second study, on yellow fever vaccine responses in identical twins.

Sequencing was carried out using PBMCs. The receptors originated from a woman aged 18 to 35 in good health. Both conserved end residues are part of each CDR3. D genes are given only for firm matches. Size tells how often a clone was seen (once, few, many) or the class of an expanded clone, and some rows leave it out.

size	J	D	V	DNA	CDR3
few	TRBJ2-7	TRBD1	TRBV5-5	TGTGCCAGCAGCTTTCTAGGGCAGGGGGATTACGAGCAGTACTTC	CASSFLGQGDYEQYF
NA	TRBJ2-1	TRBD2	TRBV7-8	TGTGCCAGCAGCTTAGGAAATTTAGCGGGGGGGCCGTACAATGAGCAGTTCTTC	CASSLGNLAGGPYNEQFF
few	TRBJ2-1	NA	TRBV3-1	TGTGCCAGCAGCCAAAGGATTCCCATGGTAGGGAATGAGCAGTTCTTC	CASSQRIPMVGNEQFF
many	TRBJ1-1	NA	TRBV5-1	TGCGCCAGCAGCTTGGAAGGATTTGAAGCTTTCTTT	CASSLEGFEAFF
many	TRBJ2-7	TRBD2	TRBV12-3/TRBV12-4	TGTGCCAGCAGTCCTCAACGGAGGGGACTAGCGGTCCCCTACGAGCAGTACTTC	CASSPQRRGLAVPYEQYF
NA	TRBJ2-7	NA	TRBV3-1	TGTGCCAGCAGCCAAACGGCAGGAGTCTACAAGCAGTACTTC	CASSQTAGVYKQYF
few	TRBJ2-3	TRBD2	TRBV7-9	TGTGCCAGCACCCCTGCGGGGGATGCAGATACGCAGTATTTT	CASTPAGDADTQYF
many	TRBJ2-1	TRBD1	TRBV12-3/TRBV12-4	TGTGCCAGCAGCGGGACAGGCTCCTACAATGAGCAGTTCTTC	CASSGTGSYNEQFF
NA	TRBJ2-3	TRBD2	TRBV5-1	TGCGCCAGCAGCTCCGCGGGGGGGCGGAGCACAGATACGCAGTATTTT	CASSSAGGRSTDTQYF
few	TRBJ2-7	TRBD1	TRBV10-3	TGTGCCATCAGTGGGGCAGGGGGCGCCTACGAGCAGTACTTC	CAISGAGGAYEQYF
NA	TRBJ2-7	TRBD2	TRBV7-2	TGTGCCAGCCAAATAGGCGGGACTAGCATCTACGAGCAGTACTTC	CASQIGGTSIYEQYF
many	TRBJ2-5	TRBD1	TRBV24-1	TGTGCCACCAGTACAGGGGACCAAGAGACCCAGTACTTC	CATSTGDQETQYF
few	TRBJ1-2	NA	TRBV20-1	TGCAGTGCTAGAGATGCTCCCGGGAATGGCTATGGCTACACCTTC	CSARDAPGNGYGYTF
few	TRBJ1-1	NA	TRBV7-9	TGTGCCAGCAGCTTAGCCAGGGGCCCTATGAACACTGAAGCTTTCTTT	CASSLARGPMNTEAFF
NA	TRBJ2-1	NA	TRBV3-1	TGTGCCAGCAGCTCCAGGGCGACCCGGTTCTTC	CASSSRATRFF
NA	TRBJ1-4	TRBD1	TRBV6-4	TGTGCCAGCAGTGCCGGGACAGGGTCTAATGAAAAACTGTTTTTT	CASSAGTGSNEKLFF
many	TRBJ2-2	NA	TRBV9	TGTGCCAGCAGCTTCCTGGTGGGCGGGGAGCTGTTTTTT	CASSFLVGGELFF
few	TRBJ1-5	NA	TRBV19	TGTGCCAGTAGTAGGTACAGGGATAGCAATCAGCCCCAGCATTTT	CASSRYRDSNQPQHF
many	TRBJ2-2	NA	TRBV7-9	TGTGCCAGCACCTCCACAGGGCTGGCCGGGGAGCTGTTTTTT	CASTSTGLAGELFF
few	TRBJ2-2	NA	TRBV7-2	TGTGCCAGCAGCCTCCAGCCCATAGGGGAGCTGTTTTTT	CASSLQPIGELFF
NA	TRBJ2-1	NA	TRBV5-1	TGCGCCAGCAGCTTGGGGGTGACGTCCTACAATGAGCAGTTCTTC	CASSLGVTSYNEQFF
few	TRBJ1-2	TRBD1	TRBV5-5	TGTGCCAGCAGCACCGCGGACAGGGGTGGAGGCTACACCTTC	CASSTADRGGGYTF
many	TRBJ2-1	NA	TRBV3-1	TGTGCCAGCAGCCAGCTCTATGAGCAGTTCTTC	CASSQLYEQFF
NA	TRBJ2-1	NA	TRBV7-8	TGTGCCAGCAGCTACGGGAGAATAGCGAGCGAGGTAGAGCAGTTCTTC	CASSYGRIASEVEQFF
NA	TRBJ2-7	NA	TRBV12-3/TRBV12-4	TGTGCCAGCACCCCCGGGACTTTAAAATACGAGCAGTACTTC	CASTPGTLKYEQYF
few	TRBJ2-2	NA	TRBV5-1	TGCGCCAGCAGCTTGGAGGGTAGCGCAAACACCGGGGAGCTGTTTTTT	CASSLEGSANTGELFF
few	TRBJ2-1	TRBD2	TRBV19	TGTGCCAGTAGTATAGGTTTTTTGACTAGCGGGAGCGATGAGCAGTTCTTC	CASSIGFLTSGSDEQFF
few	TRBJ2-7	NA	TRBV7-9	TGTACCAGCAGCTTAGTCCAAGACTTCTACGAGCAGTACTTC	CTSSLVQDFYEQYF
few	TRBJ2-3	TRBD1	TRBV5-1	TGCGCCAGCAGCTTAGGACAGGCATACACAGATACGCAGTATTTT	CASSLGQAYTDTQYF
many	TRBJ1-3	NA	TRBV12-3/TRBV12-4	TGTGCCAGCAGCACCGACCTCCCGAAGTCTGGAAACACCATATATTTT	CASSTDLPKSGNTIYF